Following are 21 T cell receptor beta chains from one sample sequenced in a study of circulating and synovial CD4+ cells in juvenile arthritis. Sequenced by immunoSEQ multiplex PCR; TCRdb stores in-frame clones only, minus some. The sample includes under 40,000 clones, about 95% of them seen just once. Input material: CD4+ T cells from blood. These receptors came from a human donor with juvenile idiopathic arthritis.

The rearrangement joins TRBV14 to TRBJ1-1, with D unresolved. The CDR3 has 13 residues. V gave up 1 base and J gave up 5 bases, with 8 bases separating them. Germline-derived CDR1 and CDR2 are SGHDN and FVKESK. As DNA, the CDR3 is TGTGCCAGCAGCCAAGTTGGGAGGACTGAAGCTTTCTTT. Its translation: CASSQVGRTEAFF.

The genes are TRBV6-4 and TRBJ2-5; 7 bases match TRBD1. The J call is in doubt because the DNA end fits TRBJ2-7 better. The CDR3 has 14 amino acids. Germline-derived CDR1 and CDR2 are MRHNA and SNTAGT. CDR3 in amino acids: CASSATGTEHEQYF. DNA of the CDR3: TGTGCCAGCAGTGCCACCGGGACAGAACACGAGCAGTACTTC.

The V gene is TRBV20-1, the J gene TRBJ2-7; 7 bases match TRBD1. V trimming: 7 bases; J trimming: 2 bases; junction bases outside the gene matches: 2. This CDR3 contains 11 residues. Germline V CDR1 and CDR2: DFQATT, SNEGSKA (reference sequence). The CDR3 here is CSVGTAYEQYF. The CDR3 DNA follows: TGCAGTGTTGGGACAGCCTACGAGCAGTACTTC.

The rearrangement joins TRBV7-2 to TRBJ2-7, with TRBD2 matching over 9 bases. Germline assignment: CDR1 SGHTA and CDR2 FQGNSA. V was clipped by 1 base and J by 2 bases; unmatched bases: 9. The CDR3 has 17 residues. This CDR3 is CASSLVGGGAGAYEQYF. The CDR3 DNA follows: TGTGCCAGCAGCTTAGTTGGCGGGGGGGCTGGAGCCTACGAGCAGTACTTC.

About this clone itself: A read error is likely, as this CDR3 ends without the conserved phenylalanine or tryptophan. The V gene is TRBV4-2, the J gene TRBJ1-6; 7 bases line up with TRBD1. The length of the CDR3 is 15 residues. Germline V gene sequence: CDR1 LGHNA, CDR2 YNFKEQ. With V trimmed by 1 base and J by 5 bases, 2 bases remained unmatched. CDR3 nucleotide sequence: TGTGCCAGCAGCCAAGGTCAGGGGGATAATTCACCCCTCCACCTT. As protein: CASSQGQGDNSPLHL.

The CDR3 DNA reads as TGTGCCTGGAGTGTACGGGTTGGCCCCGAATCCGGGGAGCTGTTTTTT. Its translation is CAWSVRVGPESGELFF. The genes are TRBV30 and TRBJ2-2; D ambiguous. The CDR3 spans 16 residues. Germline V CDR1 and CDR2: GTSNPN, SVGIG (reference sequence). V was cut by 0 bases and J by 6 bases, with 17 bases left in between.

This sequence joins TRBV6-5 and TRBJ1-5; D not resolved. In germline, CDR1 is MNHEY, CDR2 SVGAGI. Trimming shortened V by 2 bases and J by 6 bases, and 11 bases separated the two germline ends. This CDR3 is built from 14 residues. Here the CDR3 reads CASSYSRDSQPQHF. In DNA, the CDR3 is TGTGCCAGCAGTTACAGCCGTGATAGTCAGCCCCAGCATTTT.

V gene TRBV18 combines with J gene TRBJ1-5; TRBD1 might be the D (5 bases). Germline CDR1 KGHSH, CDR2 LQKENI. This CDR3 spans 14 amino acids. Trimming removed 5 bases from V and 4 bases from J, with 12 bases in between. CDR3 nucleotide sequence: TGTGCCAGCTCATTCCAGGGTCCAAATCAGCCCCAGCATTTT. It translates to CASSFQGPNQPQHF.

The V and J genes are TRBV19 and TRBJ2-5; 9 positions agree with TRBD2. The J call may be incorrect, as the DNA end agrees better with TRBJ2-7. The CDR3 length is 14 residues. In germline, CDR1 is LNHDA, CDR2 SQIVND (reference sequence). CDR3 in amino acids: CASSILAGFYEQYF. The CDR3 nucleotides read TGTGCCAGTAGTATCCTAGCGGGGTTTTACGAGCAGTACTTC.

This sequence joins TRBV6-5 and TRBJ1-5, with 8 positions matching TRBD1. Looked up from germline, CDR1 is MNHEY and CDR2 is SVGAGI. CDR3 size: 13 residues. V lost 5 bases to trimming and J lost 6 bases; unmatched junction nucleotides: 3. CDR3 amino acids: CASSLQGGQPQHF. The CDR3 nucleotides are TGTGCCAGCAGTCTACAGGGGGGTCAGCCCCAGCATTTT.

This chain links TRBV27 with TRBJ1-1; 9 nucleotides match TRBD1. V lost 3 bases and J lost 1; bases outside the gene matches: 3. Germline-derived CDR1 and CDR2 are MNHEY and SMNVEV (reference sequence). The CDR3 is 15 amino acids. In DNA form, the CDR3 reads TGTGCCAGCAGTTTCGACAGGGGGGCGAACACTGAAGCTTTCTTT. Encoded protein: CASSFDRGANTEAFF.

V usage is TRBV7-2 and J usage is TRBJ2-7; 7 bases line up with TRBD2. Trimming removed 3 bases from V and 0 bases from J; junction bases left unmatched: 5. The V gene's germline CDR1 is SGHTA and CDR2 FQGNSA. The CDR3 loop spans 15 amino acids. CDR3 coding DNA: TGTGCCAGCAGCTTCGGGGGGTCTAGCTCCTACGAGCAGTACTTC. Protein product: CASSFGGSSSYEQYF.

The V and J genes are TRBV20-1 and TRBJ2-7; D unclear. V dropped 5 bases and J dropped 5 bases, with 10 bases sitting between them. The CDR3 runs to 11 residues. Per the germline V gene, CDR1 is DFQATT and CDR2 is SNEGSKA (reference sequence). The CDR3 protein is CSAVSSNEQYF. CDR3 bases: TGCAGTGCTGTCTCATCTAACGAGCAGTACTTC.

This chain uses TRBV5-1 with TRBJ1-2; no definite D call. The ends were cut back, 4 bases at V and 8 bases at J, with 18 bases in the middle. Germline CDR1 reads SGHRS; CDR2 reads YFSETQ. The CDR3 extends over 14 amino acids. CDR3 region: CASSPGPGMEGYTF. CDR3 sequence (DNA): TGCGCCAGCAGCCCGGGCCCGGGGATGGAAGGCTACACCTTC.

J is TRBJ1-2 and V is TRBV5-1; TRBD1 agrees at 8 bases. The V gene's germline CDR1 is SGHRS and CDR2 YFSETQ. The CDR3 is made up of 15 amino acids. J lost 4 bases, V lost 5 bases, and 10 bases had no gene match. CDR3 sequence: CASRSSQGGIYGYTF. CDR3 nucleotides: TGCGCCAGCAGATCGTCACAGGGGGGTATCTATGGCTACACCTTC.

The sample holds one count of this clone. The chain joins TRBV15 to TRBJ2-5; 8 nucleotides line up with TRBD2. The V segment lost 2 bases and the J segment 5 bases; nucleotides outside the gene matches: 10. This CDR3 comprises 16 residues. The germline gives CDR1 LNHNV, CDR2 YYDKDF (reference sequence). The chain's CDR3 is CATSRPGGAHGETQYF. The CDR3 DNA reads as TGTGCCACCAGCAGACCGGGAGGGGCACACGGGGAGACCCAGTACTTC.

The chain joins TRBV9 to TRBJ1-3; D is uncertain. Germline V gives CDR1 SGDLS, CDR2 YYNGEE. Trimming removed 2 bases at V and 6 bases at J, with 9 bases between. CDR3 length: 13 amino acids. The CDR3 nucleotides are TGTGCCAGCAGCGTTGGGCGGGAAAACACCATATATTTT. Protein: CASSVGRENTIYF. Full variable domain (rest looked up from reference TRBV9 and TRBJ1-3): DSGVTQTPKHLITATGQRVTLRCSPRSGDLSVYWYQQSLDQGLQFLIQYYNGEERAKGNILERFSAQQFPDLHSELNLSSLELGDSALYFCASSVGRENTIYFGEGSWLTVV.

V gene TRBV28 combines with J gene TRBJ2-3; TRBD2 is a possible D gene (5 bases). Between the trimmed V and J ends, which lost 6 bases and 6 bases, there was a span of 25 bases. The CDR3 totals 17 residues. Germline V gives CDR1 MDHEN, CDR2 SYDVKM. In DNA, the CDR3 is TGTGCCAGCAGCCTGTTACTCCGTCGGCGGACGGGGGATACGCAGTATTTT. Translating it yields CASSLLLRRRTGDTQYF.

The chain's CDR3 is CASSKVGSNSAKNIQYF. In DNA, the CDR3 is TGTGCCAGCAGCAAAGTCGGGAGTAACTCAGCCAAAAACATTCAGTACTTC. V gene TRBV21-1 combines with J gene TRBJ2-4; the table's D gene call, TRBD2, was not cross checked with the DNA. TRBV21-1 represents a pseudogene. The CDR3 is 17 amino acids.

The V and J genes are TRBV9 and TRBJ2-2; 9 bases are a match to TRBD2. The CDR3 is made up of 15 amino acids. With 3 bases clipped from V and 2 bases from J, the junction kept 2 bases outside the gene matches. The V gene's germline CDR1 is SGDLS and CDR2 YYNGEE. This CDR3 is CASSALAGNTGELFF. In DNA form, the CDR3 reads TGTGCCAGCAGCGCCCTAGCGGGAAACACCGGGGAGCTGTTTTTT.

This chain joins TRBV14 and TRBJ2-5; 11 nucleotides line up with TRBD2. The V segment lost 1 base and the J segment 4 bases; nucleotides outside the gene matches: 17. CDR3 size: 20 residues. CDR1 and CDR2 (germline): SGHDN, FVKESK. In DNA form, the CDR3 reads TGTGCCAGCAGCCAAGGCGGCAAGCGCGTAGCGGGAGGGCCTCGAGAGACCCAGTACTTC. Translated, it gives CASSQGGKRVAGGPRETQYF. The variable domain in full, completed from reference TRBV14 and TRBJ2-5, reads EAGVTQFPSHSVIEKGQTVTLRCDPISGHDNLYWYRRVMGKEIKFLLHFVKESKQDESGMPNNRFLAERTGGTYSTLKVQPAELEDSGVYFCASSQGGKRVAGGPRETQYFGPGTRLLVL.